This T cell receptor beta chain is drawn from a study of T-cell reconstitution after alpha-beta-depleted transplantation in children (TCRdb year 2016). Background on the whole study: T-cell immune reconstitution after TCRalphabeta/CD19-depleted allogeneic hematopoietic cell transplantation in children was quantitatively tracked in the study by means of TCR repertoire profiling. Points the paper makes about the study in general: Over the following months the frequencies of hyperexpanded clones went down, and after one year T-cell counts and TCRbeta diversity were mostly credited to newly produced T cells. Apparently early alphabetaT-cell count recovery about two months after transplant reportedly relied on only several hundred rapidly expanded clones derived from non-depleted graft cells. The high TCRbeta diversity at day 60 in some patients was ascribed to recipient T cells and intrathymic progenitors that had survived conditioning.

The receptor library was made with PCR. Sequencing was carried out with an Illumina HiSeq 2500. TCR libraries were prepared with molecular barcoding, using unique molecular identifiers to normalize TCRbeta repertoire quantification. TCRdb cleaned the public reads at Q25 with fastp, built clones with MiXCR and kept in-frame beta chains. Duplicate CDR3 protein sequences are folded into a single record with the most common DNA and genes. The sample includes hundreds of thousands of distinct CDR3 sequences, with around 15% observed a single time. About 41% of the sample is taken by the ten largest. This clonotype has a count of ten or more. Its antigen is unknown. Per-base quality was not reported, and no clone a single base away is much larger than it. The CDR3 measures 16 amino acids from cysteine to phenylalanine. The sequence is cut down to CDR3 DNA, 48 bases in frame from base 1. According to the germline V gene, CDR1 reads MNHEY and CDR2 reads SVGEGT. V sheds 5 bases and J sheds 6 bases, leaving 20 bases between their ends.

Interpreted using the paper, the treatment or condition label stands for: allogeneic hematopoietic cell transplantation with graft depleted of TCRalphabeta T cells and CD19 B cells. The children who served as transplant recipients had been given grafts of TCRalphabeta/CD19-depleted allogeneic hematopoietic cells. The chain joins TRBV6-2 or TRBV6-3 to TRBJ2-1; the D gene cannot be resolved beyond TRBD1 or TRBD2, each matching 5 bases. This receptor was identified in a male patient between 2 and 9 years old who had a stem cell transplant for acute lymphoblastic leukemia, so the T cells may come from the graft donor. The sequencing here drew on PBMCs, mostly from graft donor cells, taken 360 days after TCRalphabeta/CD19-depleted stem cell transplant. CDR3 sequence: CASSPIRDLLRNEQFF. The sequenced DNA is TGTGCCAGCAGTCCCATCCGGGACCTCCTGCGCAATGAGCAGTTCTTC.